These T cell receptor beta chains were read from a single sample in a study of cytomegalovirus exposure and HLA in healthy donors. Only in-frame clones appear in the TCRdb table, and some are missing; sequencing was by immunoSEQ multiplex PCR. The data show 150,000 to 160,000 clones, more than 75% seen once. Material: PBMCs. These receptor sequences come from a woman aged 40 to 50 in good health and CMV-seropositive. CDR3s leave out the opening cysteine and the closing phenylalanine or tryptophan. D genes are given only for firm matches.

ASSRAAGEGNEQF TRBV18 TRBD2
ASSELTPYGELF TRBV6-1 -
AISSGTGELF TRBV10-3 -
ASSLDPASGGYEQY TRBV7-8 TRBD2
ASSSDWGGEQY TRBV13 TRBD2
ASSYTESAEAF TRBV6-5 -
ASTPIGGRNEQF TRBV7-8 TRBD2
ASSLTGGESYGYT TRBV7-9 -
ASCREPVTEAF TRBV6-1 -
ASSQRGLQRESSYNEQF TRBV14 TRBD2
ASTSGQGTDTQY TRBV5-1 TRBD1
ASSLFGQPQH TRBV7-2 -
ASSLVLADTQY TRBV5-1 -
ASSLGLAGEEYGELF TRBV5-1 TRBD2
ASSNPGQGARAF TRBV5-1 TRBD1
ASSFIWTENYNEQF TRBV5-1 -
ASSFLGGRDEQY TRBV5-4 -
ASSPRRQGILNNEQF TRBV18 -
ASSLFWTPTYEQY TRBV5-1 -
ASSVGGGWETQY TRBV9 -
ASSLAGASTDTQY TRBV5-1 -
ASRPGGRGVYEQY TRBV6-5 TRBD2
ASSLSSQGAGIGTQY TRBV7-3 TRBD1
ASSQVSQNTEAF TRBV4-1 -
AATSGRSSYNEQF TRBV30 TRBD2
ASSGGLADTDTQY TRBV5-4 TRBD2
ASSAVSGTGANVLT TRBV7-2 TRBD2
AWSRGGSLLYEQY TRBV30 TRBD2
ASNRGVAGADTQY TRBV6-1 TRBD2
ASSLTGGTIDEQF TRBV7-3 TRBD2
ASSQGTATGELF TRBV5-1 TRBD1
AWTHRKGAGANVLT TRBV30 -
SSSFSRNEQF TRBV7-9 -